This note documents a single TCR beta chain sequence. Original data processing: How many nucleated cells were present was estimated from reference gene primer amplification. TCRdb's table, derived via immunoSEQ multiplex PCR, lists solely in-frame clones and lacks some. For V, J and clone size, that table is used; D and trimming come from the DNA. The data hold 110,000 or so clones, with roughly 85% observed a single time. This sample was taken from a study of blood T cell repertoires in COVID-19. Looking at the study overall: The United States, Italy and Spain supplied acute and convalescent COVID-19 samples. The analysed material was cDNA or gDNA that came from T cells, B-cell-depleted T cells, or PBMCs.

The CDR3 consists of 13 residues. V was trimmed by 0 bases and J by 5 bases, leaving 10 bases between them. Germline assignment: CDR1 GTSNPN and CDR2 SVGIG (reference sequence). This rearrangement joins TRBV30 to TRBJ1-2; D is unclear. The source of this sequence is a man aged 35 to 55 with acute or convalescent COVID-19. Specimen: peripheral blood. CDR3 bases: TGTGCCTGGAGTGTACATGGAGCGTATGGCTACACCTTC. Translation gives CAWSVHGAYGYTF. The variable domain in full, completed from reference TRBV30 and TRBJ1-2, reads SQTIHQWPATLVQPVGSPLSLECTVEGTSNPNLYWYRQAAGRGLQLLFYSVGIGQISSEVPQNLSASRPQDRQFILSSKKLLLSDSGFYLCAWSVHGAYGYTFGSGTRLTVV.